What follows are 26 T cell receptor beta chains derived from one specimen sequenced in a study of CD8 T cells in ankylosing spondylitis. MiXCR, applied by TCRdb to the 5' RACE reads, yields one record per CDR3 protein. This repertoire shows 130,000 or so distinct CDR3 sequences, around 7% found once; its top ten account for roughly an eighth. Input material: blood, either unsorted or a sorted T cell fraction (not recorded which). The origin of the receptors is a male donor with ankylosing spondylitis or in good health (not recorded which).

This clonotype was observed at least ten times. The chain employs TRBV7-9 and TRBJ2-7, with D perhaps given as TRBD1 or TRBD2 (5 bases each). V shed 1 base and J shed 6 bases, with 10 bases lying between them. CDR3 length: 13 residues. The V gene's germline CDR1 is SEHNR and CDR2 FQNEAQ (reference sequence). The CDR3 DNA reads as TGTGCCAGCAGCTTAGTCGGGGCCGCCGAGCAGTACTTC. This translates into CASSLVGAAEQYF.

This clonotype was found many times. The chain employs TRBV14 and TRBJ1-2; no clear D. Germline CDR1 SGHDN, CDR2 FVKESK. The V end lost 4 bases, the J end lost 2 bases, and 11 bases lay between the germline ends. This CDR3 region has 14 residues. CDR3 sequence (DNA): TGTGCCAGCAGCCCCCTTGCCGTAAACTATGGCTACACCTTC. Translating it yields CASSPLAVNYGYTF.

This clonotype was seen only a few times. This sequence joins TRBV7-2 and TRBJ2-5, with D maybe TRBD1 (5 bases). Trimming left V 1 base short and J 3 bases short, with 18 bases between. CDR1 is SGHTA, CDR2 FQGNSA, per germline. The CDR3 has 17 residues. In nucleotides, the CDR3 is TGTGCCAGCAGCTTAGGGGGAAGACAGATCCAAGAAGAGACCCAGTACTTC. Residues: CASSLGGRQIQEETQYF.

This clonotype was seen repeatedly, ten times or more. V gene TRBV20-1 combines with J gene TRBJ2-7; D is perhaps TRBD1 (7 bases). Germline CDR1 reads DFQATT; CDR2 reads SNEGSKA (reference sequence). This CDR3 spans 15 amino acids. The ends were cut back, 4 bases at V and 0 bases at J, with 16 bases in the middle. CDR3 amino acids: CSAKEGQFPSYEQYF. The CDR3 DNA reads TGCAGTGCTAAGGAGGGACAGTTTCCCTCCTACGAGCAGTACTTC.

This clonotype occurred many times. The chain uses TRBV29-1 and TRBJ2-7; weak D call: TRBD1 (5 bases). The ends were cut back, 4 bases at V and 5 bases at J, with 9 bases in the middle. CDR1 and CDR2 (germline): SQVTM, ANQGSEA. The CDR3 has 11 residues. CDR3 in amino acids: CSVGRVDEQYF. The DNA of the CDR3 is TGCAGCGTTGGCAGGGTCGACGAGCAGTACTTC.

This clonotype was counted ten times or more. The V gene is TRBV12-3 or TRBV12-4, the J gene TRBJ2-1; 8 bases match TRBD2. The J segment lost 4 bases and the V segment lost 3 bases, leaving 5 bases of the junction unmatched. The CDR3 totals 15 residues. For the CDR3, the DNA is TGTGCCAGCAGTTTTCGGGGGGGCGGATACAATGAGCAGTTCTTC. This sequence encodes CASSFRGGGYNEQFF.

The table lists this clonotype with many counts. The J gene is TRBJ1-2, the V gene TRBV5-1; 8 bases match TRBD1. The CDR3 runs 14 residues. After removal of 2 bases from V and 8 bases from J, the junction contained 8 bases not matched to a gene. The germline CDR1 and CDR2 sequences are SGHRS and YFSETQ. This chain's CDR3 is CASSLADRAGGYTF. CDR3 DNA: TGCGCCAGCAGCTTAGCGGACAGGGCCGGAGGCTACACCTTC. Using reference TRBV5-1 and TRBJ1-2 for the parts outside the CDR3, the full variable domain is KAGVTQTPRYLIKTRGQQVTLSCSPISGHRSVSWYQQTPGQGLQFLFEYFSETQRNKGNFPGRFSGRQFSNSRSEMNVSTLELGDSALYLCASSLADRAGGYTFGSGTRLTVV.

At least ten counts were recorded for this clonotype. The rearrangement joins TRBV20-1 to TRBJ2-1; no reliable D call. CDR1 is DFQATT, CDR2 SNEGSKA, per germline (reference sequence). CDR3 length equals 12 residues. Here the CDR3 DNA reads TGCAGCGCGTCGGACGTCTGGAATGAGCAGTTCTTC. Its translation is CSASDVWNEQFF.

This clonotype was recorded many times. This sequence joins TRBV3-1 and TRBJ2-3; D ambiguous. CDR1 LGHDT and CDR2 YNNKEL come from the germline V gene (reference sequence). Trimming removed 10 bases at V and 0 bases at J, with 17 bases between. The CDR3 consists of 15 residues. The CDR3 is CATSQGAPSTDTQYF. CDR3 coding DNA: TGTGCCACCTCCCAAGGCGCGCCAAGCACAGATACGCAGTATTTT.

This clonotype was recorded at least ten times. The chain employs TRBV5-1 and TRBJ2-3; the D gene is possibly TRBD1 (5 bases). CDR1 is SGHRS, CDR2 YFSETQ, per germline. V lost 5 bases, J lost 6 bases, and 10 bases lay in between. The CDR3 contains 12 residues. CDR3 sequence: CASRQESDTQYF. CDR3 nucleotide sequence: TGCGCCAGCAGACAGGAGTCGGATACGCAGTATTTT.

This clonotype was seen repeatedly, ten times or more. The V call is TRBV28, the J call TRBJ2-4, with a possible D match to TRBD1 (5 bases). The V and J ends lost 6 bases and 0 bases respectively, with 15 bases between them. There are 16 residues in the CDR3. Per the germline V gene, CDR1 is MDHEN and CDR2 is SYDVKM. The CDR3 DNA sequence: TGTGCCAGCAGCCCTGACAGTTCTCTAGCCAAAAACATTCAGTACTTC. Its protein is CASSPDSSLAKNIQYF.

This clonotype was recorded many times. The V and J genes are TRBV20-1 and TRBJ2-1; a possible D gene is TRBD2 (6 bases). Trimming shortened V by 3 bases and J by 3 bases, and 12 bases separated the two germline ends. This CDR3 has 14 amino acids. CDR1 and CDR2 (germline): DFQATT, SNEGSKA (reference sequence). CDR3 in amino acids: CSASKEGIYNEQFF. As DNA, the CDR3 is TGCAGTGCTAGTAAGGAGGGAATCTACAATGAGCAGTTCTTC.

The CDR3 sequence: CASSLDSTPSGNTIYF. CDR3 nucleotide sequence: TGTGCCAGCAGCTTAGACTCGACACCCTCTGGAAACACCATATATTTT. This chain uses TRBV7-6 with TRBJ1-3; D remains unclear. CDR1 SGHVS and CDR2 FNYEAQ come from the germline V gene. The CDR3 is 16 amino acids. Between the trimmed V and J ends, which lost 1 base and 0 bases, there was a span of 10 bases.

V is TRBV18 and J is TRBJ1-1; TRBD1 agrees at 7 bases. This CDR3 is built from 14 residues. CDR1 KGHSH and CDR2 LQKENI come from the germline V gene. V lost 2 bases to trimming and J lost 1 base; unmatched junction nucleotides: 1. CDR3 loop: CASSPDRANTEAFF. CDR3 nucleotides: TGTGCCAGCTCACCAGACAGGGCGAACACTGAAGCTTTCTTT.

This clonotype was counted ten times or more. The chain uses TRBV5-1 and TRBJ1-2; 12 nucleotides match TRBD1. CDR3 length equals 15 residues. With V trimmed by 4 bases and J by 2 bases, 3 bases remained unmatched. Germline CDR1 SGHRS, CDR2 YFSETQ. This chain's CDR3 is CASSQGQGANYGYTF. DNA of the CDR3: TGCGCCAGCAGCCAGGGACAGGGGGCCAACTATGGCTACACCTTC.

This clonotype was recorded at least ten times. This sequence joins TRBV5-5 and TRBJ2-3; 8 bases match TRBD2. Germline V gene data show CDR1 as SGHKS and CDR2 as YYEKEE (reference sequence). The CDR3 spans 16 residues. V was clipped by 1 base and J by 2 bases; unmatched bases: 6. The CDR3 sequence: CASSLISGSATDTQYF. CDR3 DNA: TGTGCCAGCAGCTTGATAAGCGGGAGCGCCACAGATACGCAGTATTTT.

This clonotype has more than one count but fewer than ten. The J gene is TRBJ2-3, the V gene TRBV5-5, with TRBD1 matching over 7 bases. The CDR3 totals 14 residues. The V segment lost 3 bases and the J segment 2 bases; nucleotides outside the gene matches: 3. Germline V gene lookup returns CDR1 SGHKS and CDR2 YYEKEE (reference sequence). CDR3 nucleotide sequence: TGTGCCAGCAGCTGGGACAGACCCACAGATACGCAGTATTTT. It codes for CASSWDRPTDTQYF.

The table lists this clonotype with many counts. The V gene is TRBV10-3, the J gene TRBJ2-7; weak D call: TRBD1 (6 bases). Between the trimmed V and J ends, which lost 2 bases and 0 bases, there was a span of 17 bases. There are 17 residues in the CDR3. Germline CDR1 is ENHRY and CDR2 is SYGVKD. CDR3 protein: CAISETYLTGSSYEQYF. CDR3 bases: TGTGCCATCAGTGAGACTTATCTAACAGGGAGCTCCTACGAGCAGTACTTC.

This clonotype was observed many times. DNA of the CDR3: TGCGCCAGCAGCTTGGAAGGTCCCTACGAGCAGTACTTC. Protein sequence: CASSLEGPYEQYF. The rearrangement uses TRBV5-1 and TRBJ2-7; D is uncertain. Germline-derived CDR1 and CDR2 are SGHRS and YFSETQ. The CDR3 totals 13 residues. The V and J ends lost 0 bases and 2 bases respectively, with 6 bases between them.

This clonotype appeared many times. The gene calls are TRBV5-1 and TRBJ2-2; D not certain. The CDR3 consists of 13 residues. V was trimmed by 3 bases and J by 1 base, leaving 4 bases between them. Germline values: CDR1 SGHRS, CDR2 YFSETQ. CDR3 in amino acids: CASSSQNTGELFF. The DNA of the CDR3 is TGCGCCAGCAGCTCGCAGAACACCGGGGAGCTGTTTTTT.

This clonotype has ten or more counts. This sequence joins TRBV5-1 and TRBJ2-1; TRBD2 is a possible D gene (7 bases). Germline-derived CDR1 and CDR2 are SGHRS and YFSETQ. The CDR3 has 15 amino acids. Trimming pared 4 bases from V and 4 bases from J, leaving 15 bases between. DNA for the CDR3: TGCGCCAGCAGCCGTGTGGAGGGGGGGTACAATGAGCAGTTCTTC. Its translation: CASSRVEGGYNEQFF. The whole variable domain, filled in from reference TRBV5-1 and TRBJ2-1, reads KAGVTQTPRYLIKTRGQQVTLSCSPISGHRSVSWYQQTPGQGLQFLFEYFSETQRNKGNFPGRFSGRQFSNSRSEMNVSTLELGDSALYLCASSRVEGGYNEQFFGPGTRLTVL.

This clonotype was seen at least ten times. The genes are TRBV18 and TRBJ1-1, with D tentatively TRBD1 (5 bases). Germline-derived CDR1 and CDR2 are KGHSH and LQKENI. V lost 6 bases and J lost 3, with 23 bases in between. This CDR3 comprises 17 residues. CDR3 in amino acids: CASSLQGGNNLDTEAFF. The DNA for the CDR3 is TGTGCCAGCTCCCTCCAGGGCGGAAACAATTTGGACACTGAAGCTTTCTTT.

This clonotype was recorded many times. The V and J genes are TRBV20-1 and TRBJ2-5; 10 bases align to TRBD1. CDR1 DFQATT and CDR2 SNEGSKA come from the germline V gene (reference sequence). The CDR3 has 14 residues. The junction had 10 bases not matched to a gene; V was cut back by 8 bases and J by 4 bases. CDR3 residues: CSSPRDRGIETQYF. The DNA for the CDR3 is TGCAGTTCCCCCCGGGACAGGGGAATAGAGACCCAGTACTTC.

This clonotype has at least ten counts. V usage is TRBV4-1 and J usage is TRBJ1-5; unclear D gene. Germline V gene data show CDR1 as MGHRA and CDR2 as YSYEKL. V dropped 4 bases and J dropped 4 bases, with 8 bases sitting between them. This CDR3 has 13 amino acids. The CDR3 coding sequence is TGCGCCAGCAGCCGCCAATTGAATCAGCCCCAGCATTTT. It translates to CASSRQLNQPQHF.

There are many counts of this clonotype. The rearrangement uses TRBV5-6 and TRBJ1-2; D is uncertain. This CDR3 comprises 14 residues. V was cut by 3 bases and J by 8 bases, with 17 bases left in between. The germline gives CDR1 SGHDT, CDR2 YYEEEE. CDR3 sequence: CASSSLQVMGGYTF. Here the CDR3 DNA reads TGTGCCAGCAGCTCCCTGCAGGTGATGGGCGGCTACACCTTC.

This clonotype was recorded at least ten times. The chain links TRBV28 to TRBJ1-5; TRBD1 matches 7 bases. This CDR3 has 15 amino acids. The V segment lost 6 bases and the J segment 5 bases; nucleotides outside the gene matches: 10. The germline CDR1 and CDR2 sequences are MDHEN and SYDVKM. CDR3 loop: CASSMPGGLDQPQHF. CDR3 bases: TGTGCCAGCAGCATGCCAGGGGGGCTCGATCAGCCCCAGCATTTT. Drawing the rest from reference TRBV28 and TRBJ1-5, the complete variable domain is DVKVTQSSRYLVKRTGEKVFLECVQDMDHENMFWYRQDPGLGLRLIYFSYDVKMKEKGDIPEGYSVSREKKERFSLILESASTNQTSMYLCASSMPGGLDQPQHFGDGTRLSIL.